Following are 17 T cell receptor beta chains from one sample sequenced in a study of identical twins. In TCRdb, the 5' RACE reads were re-called with MiXCR into one record per CDR3 protein. The table lists roughly 290,000 distinct CDR3 sequences, roughly 9.8% of them singletons. Separately, the same data were catalogued under a study of yellow fever vaccine responses in identical twins.

The specimen was CD8+ T cells sorted from blood. Source of these receptors: a young woman in good health.

This clonotype was counted a few times. This sequence joins TRBV27 and TRBJ1-4; the D gene is possibly TRBD1 (6 bases). V shed 4 bases and J shed 13 bases, with 10 bases lying between them. The CDR3 length is 11 residues. Germline CDR1 and CDR2: MNHEY and SMNVEV (reference sequence). CDR3 nucleotide sequence: TGTGCCAGCAGTTCCGGCAGGGGACTGTTTTTT. Amino acids: CASSSGRGLFF.

The sample holds many counts of this clonotype. This chain uses TRBV4-1 with TRBJ2-7, with D possibly being TRBD1 (6 bases). The V end was cut by 3 bases, the J end by 5 bases, with 11 bases between. CDR1 MGHRA and CDR2 YSYEKL come from the germline V gene. This CDR3 is 13 amino acids long. CDR3 bases: TGCGCCAGCAGCCATGTCCAGGGGAACGAGCAGTACTTC. Translation: CASSHVQGNEQYF.

This clonotype occurred many times. The chain recombines TRBV10-3 with TRBJ2-7; D possibly matches TRBD1 or TRBD2 (6 bases each). V shed 3 bases and J shed 2 bases, with 8 bases lying between them. Germline-derived CDR1 and CDR2 are ENHRY and SYGVKD. CDR3 length: 13 residues. The CDR3 sequence is CAISEGGPYEQYF. The CDR3 DNA follows: TGTGCCATCAGTGAAGGGGGGCCCTACGAGCAGTACTTC.

This clonotype has only a few counts. The chain is built from TRBV28 and TRBJ1-1; D gene unclear. CDR3 length: 13 amino acids. Trimming pared 1 base from V and 3 bases from J, leaving 6 bases between. CDR1 and CDR2 from the germline V gene are MDHEN and SYDVKM. This CDR3 reads CASSLFRDTEAFF. CDR3 nucleotides: TGTGCCAGCAGTTTATTCCGGGACACTGAAGCTTTCTTT.

This clonotype was counted between two and nine times. The rearrangement uses TRBV3-1 and TRBJ2-7; TRBD2 aligns across 9 bases. CDR3 size: 15 residues. Germline V CDR1 and CDR2: LGHDT, YNNKEL (reference sequence). Trimming cost V 5 bases and J 0 bases; bases outside gene matches: 5. The DNA of the CDR3 is TGTGCCAGCAGCATAGCGGGGGCCATCTCCTACGAGCAGTACTTC. Translated, it gives CASSIAGAISYEQYF.

J is TRBJ2-1 and V is TRBV3-1, with D uncertain. The V gene's germline CDR1 is LGHDT and CDR2 YNNKEL (reference sequence). The CDR3 sequence is 14 residues long. Trimming cost V 1 base and J 6 bases, with 10 bases left between them. The CDR3 bases are TGTGCCAGCAGCCAAGTTGGTCAGATCAATGAGCAGTTCTTC. Amino acids: CASSQVGQINEQFF.

This clonotype showed up just a few times. This chain uses TRBV5-1 with TRBJ2-3; 8 bases match TRBD1. V lost 0 bases, J lost 1 base, and 10 bases stayed unmatched. The CDR3 has 18 residues. Germline V lookup: CDR1 SGHRS, CDR2 YFSETQ. CDR3 in DNA: TGCGCCAGCAGCTTGGACTACGACAGGGGCAGAGGCACAGATACGCAGTATTTT. This sequence encodes CASSLDYDRGRGTDTQYF.

The chain couples TRBV29-1 to TRBJ1-2, with 9 bases identical to TRBD1. Germline-derived CDR1 and CDR2 are SQVTM and ANQGSEA. The CDR3 consists of 15 residues. With V trimmed by 3 bases and J by 0 bases, 5 bases remained unmatched. The CDR3 region is CSVEGGQGANYGYTF. The DNA of the CDR3 is TGCAGCGTTGAGGGGGGACAGGGAGCTAACTATGGCTACACCTTC.

The rearrangement links TRBV29-1 to TRBJ1-1, with TRBD1 as a possible D gene (5 bases). Germline V gene lookup returns CDR1 SQVTM and CDR2 ANQGSEA. This CDR3 is built from 12 residues. The germline V and J ends were trimmed by 6 bases and 4 bases, with 12 bases remaining between them. The CDR3 here is CSVQAAGTEAFF. The CDR3 region has the DNA TGCAGCGTACAGGCCGCAGGCACTGAAGCTTTCTTT.

This chain uses TRBV9 with TRBJ2-7, with D maybe TRBD1 (5 bases). The CDR3 has 12 residues. Germline V gene sequence: CDR1 SGDLS, CDR2 YYNGEE. The V gene lost 3 bases and the J gene lost 6 bases, with 10 bases spanning the gap. The CDR3 bases are TGTGCCAGCAGCGGGGGCGTCGGCGAGCAGTACTTC. It specifies CASSGGVGEQYF. The full variable domain, its missing parts supplied by reference TRBV9 and TRBJ2-7, is DSGVTQTPKHLITATGQRVTLRCSPRSGDLSVYWYQQSLDQGLQFLIQYYNGEERAKGNILERFSAQQFPDLHSELNLSSLELGDSALYFCASSGGVGEQYFGPGTRLTVT.

The V and J genes are TRBV4-3 and TRBJ2-5; 10 bases are shared with TRBD2. CDR3 length equals 16 residues. The germline CDR1 and CDR2 sequences are LGHNA and YSLEER. Trimming cost V 4 bases and J 4 bases; bases outside gene matches: 9. CDR3 sequence reads: CASSPDLAGAGETQYF. The CDR3 DNA sequence: TGCGCCAGCAGCCCTGACCTAGCGGGAGCGGGAGAGACCCAGTACTTC.

In its sample, this clonotype was seen many times. The chain employs TRBV6-2 or TRBV6-3 and TRBJ2-1; D perhaps matches TRBD2 (6 bases). This CDR3 is built from 16 residues. The germline gives CDR1 MNHEY, CDR2 SVGEGT. Trimming pared 7 bases from V and 0 bases from J, leaving 16 bases between. The CDR3 spells CASIKGGGSSYNEQFF. CDR3 in DNA: TGTGCCAGCATCAAGGGAGGCGGTAGCTCCTACAATGAGCAGTTCTTC.

This clonotype was counted only a few times. The chain is built from TRBV7-2 and TRBJ1-2; TRBD1 is a possible D gene (5 bases). V gave up 2 bases and J gave up 2 bases, with 12 bases separating them. Germline values: CDR1 SGHTA, CDR2 FQGNSA. This CDR3 region has 15 residues. In nucleotides, the CDR3 is TGTGCCAGCAGCTTACCGACAGCCCCGAACTATGGCTACACCTTC. Its translation: CASSLPTAPNYGYTF.

V and J are TRBV9 and TRBJ2-3; the match to TRBD1 covers 9 bases. J lost 3 bases, V lost 4 bases, and 9 bases had no gene match. CDR3 size: 16 residues. Germline V gene lookup returns CDR1 SGDLS and CDR2 YYNGEE. As DNA, the CDR3 is TGTGCCAGCAGCACGTCCCGGGACAGGGAAACAGATACGCAGTATTTT. Its translation: CASSTSRDRETDTQYF.

V usage is TRBV7-9 and J usage is TRBJ1-2, with TRBD1 as a possible D gene (5 bases). In germline, CDR1 is SEHNR, CDR2 FQNEAQ (reference sequence). The CDR3 sequence is 15 residues long. The V gene lost 5 bases and the J gene lost 6 bases, with 19 bases spanning the gap. CDR3: CASSQGWGGKDGYTF. CDR3 in DNA: TGTGCCAGCAGCCAAGGGTGGGGGGGAAAAGATGGCTACACCTTC.

The gene calls are TRBV14 and TRBJ2-7; perhaps TRBD2 as D (6 bases). With 8 bases removed from V and 2 bases from J, the gap between germline ends came to 28 bases. Germline V CDR1 and CDR2: SGHDN, FVKESK. The CDR3 runs to 18 residues. The DNA of the CDR3 is TGTGCCAGCGTAAGACGGGGCTTTACCGGGACTGCTCCCTACGAGCAGTACTTC. Its protein product is CASVRRGFTGTAPYEQYF.

This chain links TRBV27 with TRBJ2-1, with D possibly TRBD2 on 6 matching bases. The V end lost 4 bases, the J end lost 10 bases, and 14 bases lay between the germline ends. Germline CDR1 reads MNHEY; CDR2 reads SMNVEV (reference sequence). CDR3 size: 13 residues. CDR3 residues: CASSYSGGKEQFF. Written as DNA, the CDR3 is TGTGCCAGCAGTTATTCTGGCGGGAAAGAGCAGTTCTTC.